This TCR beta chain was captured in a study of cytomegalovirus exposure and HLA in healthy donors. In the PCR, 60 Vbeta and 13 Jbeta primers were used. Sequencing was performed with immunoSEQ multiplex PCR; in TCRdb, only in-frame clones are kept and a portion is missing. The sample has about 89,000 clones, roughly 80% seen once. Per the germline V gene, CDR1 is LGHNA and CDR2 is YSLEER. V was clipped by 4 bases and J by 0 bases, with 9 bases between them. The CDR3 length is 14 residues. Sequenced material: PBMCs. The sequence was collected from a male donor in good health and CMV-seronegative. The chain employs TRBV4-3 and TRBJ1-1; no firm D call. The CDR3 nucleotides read TGCGCCAGCAGCCTTGACACTTTGAACACTGAAGCTTTCTTT. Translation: CASSLDTLNTEAFF.